These 8 T cell receptor beta chains were all obtained from the same sample, sequenced in a study of T cell repertoires in cytomegalovirus infection. From the reads, TCRdb called clonotypes with MiXCR, one entry per CDR3 protein. The table records about 600,000 distinct CDR3 sequences, more than 20% of them present only once. The specimen was CD8+ T cells from PBMCs. Receptors originate from a human donor in good health (CMV status not recorded). Some clones in this sample may be carry-over from other donors' samples.

This clonotype was detected ten times or more. The rearrangement uses TRBV7-2 and TRBJ2-5, with 8 nucleotides matching TRBD1. This CDR3 is 14 amino acids long. Germline trimming cut 8 bases from V and 5 bases from J; bases unmatched to any gene: 10. CDR1 and CDR2 from the germline V gene are SGHTA and FQGNSA. The chain's CDR3 is CASLYRGIDETQYF. The CDR3 DNA reads TGTGCCAGCCTTTACAGGGGGATAGACGAGACCCAGTACTTC.

This rearrangement joins TRBV29-1 to TRBJ1-2; no clear D gene. Germline CDR1 is SQVTM and CDR2 is ANQGSEA. The V and J ends lost 3 bases and 0 bases respectively, with 5 bases between them. The CDR3 extends over 12 amino acids. CDR3 region: CSVEISNYGYTF. CDR3 in DNA: TGCAGCGTTGAGATCTCTAACTATGGCTACACCTTC.

This clonotype was seen more than once but under ten times. This chain connects TRBV20-1 to TRBJ2-1, with 15 bases fitting TRBD2. V was pared by 5 bases and J by 9 bases, with 8 bases of the junction left unmatched. CDR1 is DFQATT, CDR2 SNEGSKA, per germline (reference sequence). The CDR3 loop spans 15 amino acids. The CDR3: CSAVGLAGGLGEQFF. The CDR3 nucleotides read TGCAGTGCTGTCGGACTAGCGGGGGGGCTGGGTGAGCAGTTCTTC.

As for this clonotype: A much larger clone lies a single base off, so this may be a read error. The CDR3 does not close with the conserved phenylalanine or tryptophan, likely indicating a read error. The chain employs TRBV7-2 and TRBJ2-3; maybe TRBD2 (6 bases). Trimming left V 1 base short and J 3 bases short, with 17 bases between. There are 17 residues in the CDR3. Germline assignment: CDR1 SGHTA and CDR2 FQGNSA. CDR3 residues: CASSLVLAGPLTDTQYY. The DNA for the CDR3 is TGTGCCAGCAGCTTAGTACTCGCGGGGCCCCTGACAGATACGCAGTATTAT.

The chain is built from TRBV9 and TRBJ2-1; TRBD2 might be the D (5 bases). TRBJ2-7 explains the end of the DNA better; the J call may be wrong. Germline CDR1 SGDLS, CDR2 YYNGEE. The CDR3 runs to 14 residues. The CDR3 bases are TGTGCCAGCAGCCCGTGGGAGCAGTACAATGAGCAGTACTTC. Amino acid sequence: CASSPWEQYNEQYF.

There are many counts of this clonotype. The chain uses TRBV7-9 and TRBJ1-1, with 8 bases matching TRBD1. The CDR3 runs 14 residues. The germline gives CDR1 SEHNR, CDR2 FQNEAQ (reference sequence). V lost 8 bases to trimming and J lost 4 bases; unmatched junction nucleotides: 9. DNA for the CDR3: TGTGCCAGCTCCCCAGTCCAGGGGGCCACTGAAGCTTTCTTT. This sequence encodes CASSPVQGATEAFF. Combining the CDR3 with reference TRBV7-9 and TRBJ1-1 gives the whole variable domain DTGVSQNPRHKITKRGQNVTFRCDPISEHNRLYWYRQTLGQGPEFLTYFQNEAQLEKSRLLSDRFSAERPKGSFSTLEIQRTEQGDSAMYLCASSPVQGATEAFFGQGTRLTVV.

In its sample, this clonotype was seen a few times. The chain couples TRBV5-1 to TRBJ2-3; TRBD2 matches 10 bases. This CDR3 contains 15 residues. Germline values: CDR1 SGHRS, CDR2 YFSETQ. The V segment lost 5 bases and the J segment 5 bases; nucleotides outside the gene matches: 8. In DNA, the CDR3 is TGCGCCAGCAGTCAAGCGGGGGGGCCGATAGATACGCAGTATTTT. Its translation is CASSQAGGPIDTQYF.

In its sample, this clonotype was seen once. The germline gene is not matched at one end of the junction; a read error may be the cause. This chain links TRBV4-1 with TRBJ1-2, with a possible D match to TRBD1 (5 bases). Per the germline V gene, CDR1 is MGHRA and CDR2 is YSYEKL. The length of the CDR3 is 14 residues. CDR3 nucleotides: TGCGCCGGCAGCCAAGTAAGGGGAGGCTATGGCTACACCTTC. This codes for CAGSQVRGGYGYTF.